The following is a TCR beta chain sequence with its context. Its specificity is not known. The data originate from a study of spatial heterogeneity in lung cancer. In the study overall: TCR and UMI combinations that were unique each appeared, on average, more than ten times in raw reads. Study-wide findings and caveats: Ubiquitous expanded tumor TCRs were observed in blood more at resection than follow-up.

Every cDNA TCR molecule received its own unique molecular identifier. TCRdb processed the 5' RACE reads anew with MiXCR; each CDR3 protein has one entry. The sample lists tens of thousands of distinct CDR3 sequences, under 25% seen once, with about 6.8% in the top ten. Germline V gene sequence: CDR1 SGHRS, CDR2 YFSETQ. The CDR3 runs to 13 residues. Trimming cost V 3 bases and J 10 bases; bases outside gene matches: 5. Time point defined: sample taken at primary tumor resection. Unsorted whole RNA of tumor, nontumor lung or frozen PBMC was sequenced. Untreated early-stage non-small cell lung cancer patients, around 72 in total, were the donors.

The chain uses TRBV5-1 and TRBJ2-1, with 9 bases aligning to TRBD1. The sequence came from a male donor with early-stage non-small cell lung cancer. The sequenced sample was PBMCs, obtained at surgery. The CDR3 DNA sequence: TGCGCCAGCAGCTGGGACAGGGCTAGGGAGCAGTTCTTC. As protein: CASSWDRAREQFF.